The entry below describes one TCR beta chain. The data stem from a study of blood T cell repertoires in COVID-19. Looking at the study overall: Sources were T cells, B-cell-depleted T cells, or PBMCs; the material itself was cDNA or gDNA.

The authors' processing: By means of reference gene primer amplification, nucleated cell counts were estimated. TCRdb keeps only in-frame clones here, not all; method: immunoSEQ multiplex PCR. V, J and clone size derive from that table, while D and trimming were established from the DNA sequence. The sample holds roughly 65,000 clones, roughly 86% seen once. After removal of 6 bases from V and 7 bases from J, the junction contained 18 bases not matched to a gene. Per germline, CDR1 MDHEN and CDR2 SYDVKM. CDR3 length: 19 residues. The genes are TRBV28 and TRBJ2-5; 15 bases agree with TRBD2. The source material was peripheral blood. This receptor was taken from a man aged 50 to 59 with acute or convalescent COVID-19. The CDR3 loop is CASSDYRRRTSGRAGTQYF. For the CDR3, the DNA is TGTGCCAGCAGCGACTACCGAAGAAGGACTAGCGGGAGGGCGGGGACCCAGTACTTC.